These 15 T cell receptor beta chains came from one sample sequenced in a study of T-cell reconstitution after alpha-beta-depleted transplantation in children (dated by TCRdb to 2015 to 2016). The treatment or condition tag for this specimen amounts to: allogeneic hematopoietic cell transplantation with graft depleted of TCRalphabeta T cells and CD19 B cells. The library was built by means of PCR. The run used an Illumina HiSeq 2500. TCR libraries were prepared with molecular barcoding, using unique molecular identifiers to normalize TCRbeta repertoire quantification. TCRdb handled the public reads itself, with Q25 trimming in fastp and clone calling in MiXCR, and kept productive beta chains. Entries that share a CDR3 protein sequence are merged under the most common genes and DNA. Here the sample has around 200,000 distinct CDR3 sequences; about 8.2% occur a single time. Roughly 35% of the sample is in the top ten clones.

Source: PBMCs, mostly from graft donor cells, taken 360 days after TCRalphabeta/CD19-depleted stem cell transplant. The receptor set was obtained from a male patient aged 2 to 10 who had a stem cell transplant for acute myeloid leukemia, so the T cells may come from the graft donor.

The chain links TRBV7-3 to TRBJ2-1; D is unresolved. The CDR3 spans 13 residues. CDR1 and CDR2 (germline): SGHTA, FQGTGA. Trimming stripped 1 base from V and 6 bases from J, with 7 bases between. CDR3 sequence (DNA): TGTGCCAGCAGCTTAAAGGGTCTCAATGAGCAGTTCTTC. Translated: CASSLKGLNEQFF.

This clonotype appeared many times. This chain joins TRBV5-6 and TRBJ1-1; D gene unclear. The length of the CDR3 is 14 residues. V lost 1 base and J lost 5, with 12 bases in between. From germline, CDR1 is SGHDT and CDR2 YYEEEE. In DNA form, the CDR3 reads TGTGCCAGCAGCTTGACATACCGAGGGACTGAAGCTTTCTTT. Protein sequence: CASSLTYRGTEAFF.

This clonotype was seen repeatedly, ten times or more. CDR3 amino acids: CASILRINTGELFF. The CDR3 DNA follows: TGTGCCAGCATTCTTCGGATAAACACCGGGGAGCTGTTTTTT. The chain joins TRBV12-3 or TRBV12-4 to TRBJ2-2; D gene ambiguous. V was clipped by 7 bases and J by 2 bases, with 11 bases between them. There are 14 residues in the CDR3.

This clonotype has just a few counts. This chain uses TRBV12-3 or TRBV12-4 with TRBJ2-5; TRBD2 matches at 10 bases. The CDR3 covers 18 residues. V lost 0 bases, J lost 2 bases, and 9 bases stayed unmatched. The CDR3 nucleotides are TGTGCCAGCAGTTTAGCGCTAAGAGCGGGGGGGAGTCAAGAGACCCAGTACTTC. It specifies CASSLALRAGGSQETQYF.

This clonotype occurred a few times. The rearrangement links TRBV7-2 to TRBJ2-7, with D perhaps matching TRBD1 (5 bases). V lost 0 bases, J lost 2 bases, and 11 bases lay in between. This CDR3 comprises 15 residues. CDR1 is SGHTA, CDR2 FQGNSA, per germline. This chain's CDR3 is CASSLAGVPTYEQYV. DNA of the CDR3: TGTGCCAGCAGCTTAGCAGGGGTCCCAACCTACGAGCAGTACGTC.

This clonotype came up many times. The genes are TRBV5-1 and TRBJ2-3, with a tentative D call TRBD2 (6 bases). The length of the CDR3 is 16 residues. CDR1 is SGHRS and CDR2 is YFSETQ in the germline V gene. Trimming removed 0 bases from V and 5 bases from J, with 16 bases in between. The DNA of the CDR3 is TGCGCCAGCAGCTTGGAGCCGGGACGGAGGGAAGATACGCAGTATTTT. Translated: CASSLEPGRREDTQYF.

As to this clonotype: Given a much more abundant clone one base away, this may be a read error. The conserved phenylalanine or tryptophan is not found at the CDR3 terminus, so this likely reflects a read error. This CDR3 is CASSLHQGGGANPNEKLFC. CDR3 coding DNA: TGCGCCAGCAGCCTGCACCAAGGGGGGGGCGCCAATCCTAATGAAAAACTGTTTTGT. The chain joins TRBV4-1 to TRBJ1-4, with D perhaps TRBD1 (6 bases). The CDR3 extends over 19 amino acids. The V gene's germline CDR1 is MGHRA and CDR2 YSYEKL. Deletions cut 4 bases from V and 3 bases from J, with 24 bases between.

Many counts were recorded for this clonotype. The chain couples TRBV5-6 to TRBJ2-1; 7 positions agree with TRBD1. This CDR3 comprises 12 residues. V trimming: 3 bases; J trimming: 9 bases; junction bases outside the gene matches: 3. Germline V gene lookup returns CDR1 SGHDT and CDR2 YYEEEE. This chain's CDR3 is CASSSRGTEQFF. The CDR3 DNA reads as TGTGCCAGCAGCTCCAGGGGGACTGAGCAGTTCTTC.

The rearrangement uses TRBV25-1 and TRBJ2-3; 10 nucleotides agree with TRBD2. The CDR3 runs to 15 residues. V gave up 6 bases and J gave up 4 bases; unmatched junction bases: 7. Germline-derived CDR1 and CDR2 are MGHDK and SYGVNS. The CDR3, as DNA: TGTGCCAGCAGCCAAGCGGGAGGGGATCCAGATACGCAGTATTTT. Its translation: CASSQAGGDPDTQYF.

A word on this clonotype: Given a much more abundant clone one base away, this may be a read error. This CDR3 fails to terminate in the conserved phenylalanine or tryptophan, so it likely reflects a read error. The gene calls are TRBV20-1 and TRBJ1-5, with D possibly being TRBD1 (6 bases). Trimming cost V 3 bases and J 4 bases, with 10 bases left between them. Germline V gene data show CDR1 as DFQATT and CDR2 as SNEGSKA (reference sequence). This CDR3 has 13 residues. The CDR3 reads CSARTDRNQPQHC. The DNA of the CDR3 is TGCAGTGCTAGGACGGACAGAAATCAGCCCCAGCATTGT.

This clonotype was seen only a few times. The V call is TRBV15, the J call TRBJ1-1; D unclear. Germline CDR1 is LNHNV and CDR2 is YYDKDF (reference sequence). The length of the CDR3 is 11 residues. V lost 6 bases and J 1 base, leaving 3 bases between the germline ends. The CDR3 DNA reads TGTGCCACCAGTAGGAACACTGAAGCTTTCTTT. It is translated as CATSRNTEAFF. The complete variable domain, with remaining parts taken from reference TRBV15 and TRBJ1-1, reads DAMVIQNPRYQVTQFGKPVTLSCSQTLNHNVMYWYQQKSSQAPKLLFHYYDKDFNNEADTPDNFQSRRPNTSFCFLDIRSPGLGDTAMYLCATSRNTEAFFGQGTRLTVV.

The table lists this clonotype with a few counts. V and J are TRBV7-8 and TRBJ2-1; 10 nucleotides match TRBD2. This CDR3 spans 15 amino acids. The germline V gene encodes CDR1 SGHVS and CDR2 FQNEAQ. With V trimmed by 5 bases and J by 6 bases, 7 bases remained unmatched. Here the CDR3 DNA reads TGTGCCAGCAGCCTCCTAGCGGGGGAACTCAATGAGCAGTTCTTC. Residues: CASSLLAGELNEQFF.

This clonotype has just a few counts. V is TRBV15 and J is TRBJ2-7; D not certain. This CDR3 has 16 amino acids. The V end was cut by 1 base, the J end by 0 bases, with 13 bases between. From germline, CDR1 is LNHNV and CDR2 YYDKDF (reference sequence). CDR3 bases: TGTGCCACCAGCAGAGGTTCCGGCAGGAGCTCCTACGAGCAGTACTTC. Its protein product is CATSRGSGRSSYEQYF. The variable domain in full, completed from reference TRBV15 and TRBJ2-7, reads DAMVIQNPRYQVTQFGKPVTLSCSQTLNHNVMYWYQQKSSQAPKLLFHYYDKDFNNEADTPDNFQSRRPNTSFCFLDIRSPGLGDTAMYLCATSRGSGRSSYEQYFGPGTRLTVT.

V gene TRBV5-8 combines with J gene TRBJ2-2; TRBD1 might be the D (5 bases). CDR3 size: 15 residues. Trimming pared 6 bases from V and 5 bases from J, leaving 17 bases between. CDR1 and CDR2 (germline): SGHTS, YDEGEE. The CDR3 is CASNIQNRQTGELFF. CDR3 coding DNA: TGTGCCAGCAATATTCAGAACAGACAGACCGGGGAGCTGTTTTTT.

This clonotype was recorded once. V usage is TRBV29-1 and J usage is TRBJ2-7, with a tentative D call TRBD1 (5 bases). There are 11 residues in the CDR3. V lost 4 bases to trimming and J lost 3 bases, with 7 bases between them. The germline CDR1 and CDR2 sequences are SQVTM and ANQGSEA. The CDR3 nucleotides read TGCAGCGTTGTTCAGGGCTACGAGCAGTACGTC. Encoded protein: CSVVQGYEQYV.